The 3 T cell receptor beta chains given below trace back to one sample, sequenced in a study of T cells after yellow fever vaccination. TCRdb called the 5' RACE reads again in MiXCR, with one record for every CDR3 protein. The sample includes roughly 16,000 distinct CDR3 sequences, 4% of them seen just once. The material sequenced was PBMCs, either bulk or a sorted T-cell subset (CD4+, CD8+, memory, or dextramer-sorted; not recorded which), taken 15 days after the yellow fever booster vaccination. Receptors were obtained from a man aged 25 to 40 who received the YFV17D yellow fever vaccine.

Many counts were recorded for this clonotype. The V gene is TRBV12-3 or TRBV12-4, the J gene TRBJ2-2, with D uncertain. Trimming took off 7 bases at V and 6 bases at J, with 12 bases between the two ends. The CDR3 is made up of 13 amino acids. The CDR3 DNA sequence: TGTGCCAGCATTCCAGAGGTCTCCGGGGAGCTGTTTTTT. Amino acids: CASIPEVSGELFF.

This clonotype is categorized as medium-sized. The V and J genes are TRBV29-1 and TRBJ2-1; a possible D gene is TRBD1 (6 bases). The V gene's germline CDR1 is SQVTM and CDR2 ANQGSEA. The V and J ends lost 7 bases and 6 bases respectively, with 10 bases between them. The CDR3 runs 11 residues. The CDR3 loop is CSGQAFNEQFF. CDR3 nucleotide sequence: TGCAGCGGACAGGCTTTCAATGAGCAGTTCTTC.

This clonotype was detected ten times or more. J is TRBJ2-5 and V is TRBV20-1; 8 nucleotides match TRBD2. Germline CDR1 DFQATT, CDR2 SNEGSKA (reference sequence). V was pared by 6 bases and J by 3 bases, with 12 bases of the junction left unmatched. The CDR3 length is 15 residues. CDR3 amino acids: CSATVSGATEETQYF. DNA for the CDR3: TGCAGTGCAACTGTTAGCGGGGCTACAGAAGAGACCCAGTACTTC.